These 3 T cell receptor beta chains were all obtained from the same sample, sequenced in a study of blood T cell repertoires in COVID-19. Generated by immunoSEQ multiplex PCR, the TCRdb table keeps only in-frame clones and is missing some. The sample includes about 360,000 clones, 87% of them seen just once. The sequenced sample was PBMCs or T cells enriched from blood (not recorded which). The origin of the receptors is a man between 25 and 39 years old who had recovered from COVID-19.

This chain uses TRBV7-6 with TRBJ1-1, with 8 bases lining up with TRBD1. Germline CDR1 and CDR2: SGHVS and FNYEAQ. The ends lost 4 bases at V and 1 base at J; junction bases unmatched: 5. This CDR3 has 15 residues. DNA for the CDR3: TGTGCCAGCAGCTCGGACAGGGTTCCGAACACTGAAGCTTTCTTT. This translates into CASSSDRVPNTEAFF.

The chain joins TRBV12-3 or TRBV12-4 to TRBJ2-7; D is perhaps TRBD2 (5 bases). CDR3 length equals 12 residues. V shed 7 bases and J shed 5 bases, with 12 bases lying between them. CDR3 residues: CASTPGGHEQYF. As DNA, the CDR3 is TGTGCCAGCACCCCTGGAGGCCACGAGCAGTACTTC.

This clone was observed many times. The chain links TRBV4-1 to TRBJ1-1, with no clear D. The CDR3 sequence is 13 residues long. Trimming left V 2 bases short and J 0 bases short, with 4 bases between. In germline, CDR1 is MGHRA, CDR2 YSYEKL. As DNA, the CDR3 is TGCGCCAGCAGCCAACGGGTGAACACTGAAGCTTTCTTT. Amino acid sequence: CASSQRVNTEAFF.